The source of this TCR beta chain is a study of blood T cell repertoires in COVID-19. Study in general: Acute-phase and convalescent COVID-19 samples originated in the United States, Italy and Spain. Sample material is recorded as cDNA or gDNA derived from T cells, B-cell-depleted T cells, or PBMCs.

The V gene lost 6 bases and the J gene lost 3 bases, with 11 bases spanning the gap. The CDR3 consists of 13 residues. As handled by the study authors: Amplifying reference gene primers gave estimates of nucleated cell counts. The data were produced by immunoSEQ multiplex PCR, yet TCRdb's version contains in-frame clones alone and is incomplete. The DNA was the basis for D and trimming; V, J and clone size are from that table. The sample lists approximately 52,000 clones, nearly 90% seen once, with around 5.1% in the top ten. Sequenced sample: peripheral blood. The clonotype was recovered from a man in his 60s with active COVID-19. The V gene is TRBV12-3 or TRBV12-4, the J gene TRBJ1-1, with D maybe TRBD1 (5 bases). The CDR3 loop reads CASREGIYTEAFF. The CDR3 region has the DNA TGTGCCAGCAGGGAGGGGATCTACACTGAAGCTTTCTTT.